A single sample is the source of the 30 T cell receptor beta chains below, sequenced in a study of blood T cell repertoires in COVID-19. The method was immunoSEQ multiplex PCR; TCRdb's version includes in-frame clones alone and lacks a portion of them. Of 55,000 to 80,000 clones listed, approximately 82% are singletons. The sequenced sample consisted of peripheral blood. The receptors come from a man aged 50 or older with active COVID-19.

This chain joins TRBV28 and TRBJ1-1; D possibly corresponds to TRBD1 (6 bases). V dropped 5 bases and J dropped 2 bases, with 12 bases sitting between them. CDR1 and CDR2 from the germline V gene are MDHEN and SYDVKM. The CDR3 sequence is 14 residues long. For the CDR3, the DNA is TGTGCCAGCAGTCTGGGACAAGGAAACACTGAAGCTTTCTTT. Translating gives CASSLGQGNTEAFF.

The chain recombines TRBV28 with TRBJ1-4, with 9 bases matching TRBD1. The germline V gene has CDR1 MDHEN and CDR2 SYDVKM. The ends lost 8 bases at V and 6 bases at J; junction bases unmatched: 10. The CDR3 spans 15 residues. The CDR3 region is CASLSVGQGDEKLFF. The CDR3 DNA is TGTGCCAGCCTGTCGGTGGGACAGGGTGATGAAAAACTGTTTTTT.

This clone was observed a single time. This chain connects TRBV11-2 to TRBJ2-7; D possibly corresponds to TRBD2 (6 bases). The CDR3 sequence is 15 residues long. Trimming shortened V by 5 bases and J by 2 bases, and 16 bases separated the two germline ends. Germline assignment: CDR1 SGHAT and CDR2 FQNNGV. CDR3 nucleotide sequence: TGTGCCAGCAGCCCCCTGAGGCGGGGAGCCTACGAGCAGTACTTC. Residues: CASSPLRRGAYEQYF.

This sequence joins TRBV28 and TRBJ2-5, with TRBD2 as a possible D gene (6 bases). The germline gives CDR1 MDHEN, CDR2 SYDVKM. The ends were cut back, 5 bases at V and 7 bases at J, with 14 bases in the middle. The CDR3 is 13 residues long. CDR3 in amino acids: CASSTPSVVTQYF. The CDR3 coding sequence is TGTGCCAGCAGTACTCCTAGCGTAGTGACCCAGTACTTC.

This clone has a single count. The chain joins TRBV7-9 to TRBJ2-4; D uncertain. Trimming shortened V by 5 bases and J by 3 bases, and 11 bases separated the two germline ends. Germline V lookup: CDR1 SEHNR, CDR2 FQNEAQ (reference sequence). CDR3 size: 14 residues. The CDR3 is CASSPRIGKNIQYF. The CDR3 DNA is TGTGCCAGCAGCCCCAGGATAGGCAAAAACATTCAGTACTTC.

V and J are TRBV3-1 (or the pseudogene TRBV3-2) and TRBJ1-4, with D possibly matching TRBD1 (5 bases). CDR3 length: 16 amino acids. CDR1 and CDR2 from the germline V gene are LGHDT and YNNKEL (reference sequence). Deletions cut 0 bases from V and 4 bases from J, with 12 bases between. Here the CDR3 DNA reads TGTGCCAGCAGCCAAGATCAACAGGCCAATAATGAAAAACTGTTTTTT. Its translation: CASSQDQQANNEKLFF.

The V gene is TRBV5-4, the J gene TRBJ2-3; 7 bases are shared with TRBD1. The CDR3 has 15 residues. V was pared by 3 bases and J by 2 bases, with 6 bases of the junction left unmatched. The V gene's germline CDR1 is SGHNT and CDR2 YYREEE (reference sequence). The CDR3 loop reads CASSSRGQYTDTQYF. The CDR3 coding sequence is TGTGCCAGCAGCTCCCGGGGACAGTACACAGATACGCAGTATTTT.

The genes are TRBV5-1 and TRBJ2-1, with TRBD2 matching over 8 bases. J was trimmed by 7 bases and V by 5 bases; bases with no gene match: 8. CDR3 length equals 14 residues. Germline loops: CDR1 SGHRS, CDR2 YFSETQ. The CDR3 reads CASSLFSGVNEQFF. DNA of the CDR3: TGCGCCAGCAGTCTATTTAGCGGGGTAAATGAGCAGTTCTTC.

This chain uses TRBV6-5 with TRBJ2-3; D remains ambiguous. Germline CDR1 reads MNHEY; CDR2 reads SVGAGI. Trimming took 8 bases from V and 6 from J, leaving 9 bases between them. The CDR3 is 11 amino acids. This CDR3 reads CASDWRDTQYF. CDR3 nucleotide sequence: TGTGCCAGCGATTGGCGGGATACGCAGTATTTT.

The rearrangement joins TRBV7-2 to TRBJ2-3; the match to TRBD2 covers 9 bases. This CDR3 is built from 16 residues. In germline, CDR1 is SGHTA, CDR2 FQGNSA. V lost 3 bases, J lost 5 bases, and 9 bases stayed unmatched. The CDR3 loop reads CASSLAGGRVVDTQYF. The CDR3 DNA reads TGTGCCAGCAGCTTGGCGGGCGGGAGGGTTGTAGATACGCAGTATTTT. Full variable domain (outside the CDR3, taken from reference TRBV7-2 and TRBJ2-3): GAGVSQSPSNKVTEKGKDVELRCDPISGHTALYWYRQSLGQGLEFLIYFQGNSAPDKSGLPSDRFSAERTGGSVSTLTIQRTQQEDSAVYLCASSLAGGRVVDTQYFGPGTRLTVL.

The chain recombines TRBV10-1 with TRBJ2-5, with 8 bases lining up with TRBD1. The germline gives CDR1 WNHNN, CDR2 SYGVQD (reference sequence). The CDR3 contains 16 residues. V lost 3 bases and J lost 0; bases outside the gene matches: 6. In DNA form, the CDR3 reads TGCGCCAGCAGTGATACGGGACAGGCGAACCAAGAGACCCAGTACTTC. Translation gives CASSDTGQANQETQYF.

The chain is built from TRBV6-6 and TRBJ2-7; the D is unclear. Germline CDR1 MNHNY, CDR2 SVGAGI (reference sequence). This CDR3 spans 13 amino acids. V lost 5 bases and J 8 bases, leaving 16 bases between the germline ends. The CDR3: CASSPRGSLQQYF. The CDR3 DNA sequence: TGTGCCAGCAGTCCCCGAGGCTCTTTACAGCAGTACTTC.

The chain recombines TRBV6-1 with TRBJ1-2; D gene uncertain. Trimming pared 1 base from V and 8 bases from J, leaving 14 bases between. The germline V gene encodes CDR1 MNHNS and CDR2 SASEGT. There are 14 residues in the CDR3. Here the CDR3 reads CASSEVIEEGGYTF. CDR3 coding DNA: TGTGCCAGCAGTGAAGTCATCGAGGAGGGAGGCTACACCTTC.

Details on this clone: Distinct nucleotide sequences in the sample also encode this CDR3. V usage is TRBV27 and J usage is TRBJ1-5, with D unclear. The V gene's germline CDR1 is MNHEY and CDR2 SMNVEV (reference sequence). The V and J ends lost 3 bases and 2 bases respectively, with 8 bases between them. CDR3 length: 14 amino acids. In nucleotides, the CDR3 is TGTGCCAGCAGTTTGGGAGGCGGCAATCAGCCCCAGCATTTT. This translates into CASSLGGGNQPQHF.

V usage is TRBV2 and J usage is TRBJ2-7, with unresolved D. Per germline, CDR1 SNHLY and CDR2 FYNNEI. The CDR3 runs 13 residues. V was pared by 8 bases and J by 2 bases, with 13 bases between. The CDR3 coding sequence is TGTGCCAGCCGGGTCTTAGTTACCTACGAGCAGTACTTC. It encodes CASRVLVTYEQYF.

This chain uses TRBV12-3 or TRBV12-4 with TRBJ1-1, with D hard to call. The ends were cut back, 7 bases at V and 7 bases at J, with 16 bases in the middle. The CDR3 spans 13 residues. The CDR3 loop reads CASTPPVRGEAFF. The CDR3 nucleotides read TGTGCCAGCACTCCCCCCGTCCGAGGTGAAGCTTTCTTT.

This clone was found once. The DNA for the CDR3 is TGTGCCAGCAGCCAACCAAACTGTGGGAGCTTGGATACGCAGTATTTT. Translated: CASSQPNCGSLDTQYF. The V and J genes are TRBV3-1 (or the pseudogene TRBV3-2) and TRBJ2-3; D possibly corresponds to TRBD2 (5 bases). Germline V gives CDR1 LGHDT, CDR2 YNNKEL (reference sequence). The CDR3 has 16 amino acids. The V end lost 2 bases, the J end lost 6 bases, and 18 bases lay between the germline ends.

In DNA form, the CDR3 reads TGTGCCAGCTCACGACTAGGCGGACAGGGAAACGAGCAGTACTTC. Translated, it gives CASSRLGGQGNEQYF. The chain recombines TRBV18 with TRBJ2-7, with 8 positions matching TRBD1. The CDR3 consists of 15 residues. J was trimmed by 5 bases and V by 4 bases; bases with no gene match: 10. The germline gives CDR1 KGHSH, CDR2 LQKENI.

The V gene is TRBV4-1, the J gene TRBJ2-4; TRBD2 matches 14 bases. CDR3 length: 16 residues. Unmatched junction bases numbered 3, after V lost 4 bases and J lost 4 bases. Per germline, CDR1 MGHRA and CDR2 YSYEKL. The CDR3, as DNA: TGCGCCAGCAGCCCTAGACTAGCGGGGGGGAAAAACATTCAGTACTTC. As protein: CASSPRLAGGKNIQYF.

The chain couples TRBV11-2 to TRBJ2-1; TRBD1 agrees at 9 bases. This CDR3 has 13 residues. Germline CDR1 reads SGHAT; CDR2 reads FQNNGV. The trim removed 10 bases at V and 8 bases at J, leaving 9 bases unmatched. CDR3 nucleotide sequence: TGTGCCACCCGATCCGGACAGGGGCATGAGCAGTTCTTC. Translated: CATRSGQGHEQFF.

V is TRBV5-4 and J is TRBJ1-2; 8 nucleotides match TRBD1. The CDR3 sequence is 15 residues long. Per the germline V gene, CDR1 is SGHNT and CDR2 is YYREEE (reference sequence). V was clipped by 3 bases and J by 4 bases; unmatched bases: 8. CDR3 bases: TGTGCCAGCAGCTCCCGACAGGGGTCAGGCTATGGCTACACCTTC. Residues: CASSSRQGSGYGYTF.

This clone was detected once. This CDR3 reads CASSLLNRGNTEAFF. The CDR3 nucleotides read TGTGCCAGCAGTCTACTAAACAGGGGGAACACTGAAGCTTTCTTT. The V and J genes are TRBV14 and TRBJ1-1; 7 nucleotides agree with TRBD1. This CDR3 has 15 amino acids. J was trimmed by 1 base and V by 6 bases; bases with no gene match: 8. Germline CDR1 and CDR2: SGHDN and FVKESK.

The chain joins TRBV2 to TRBJ1-1; D gene uncertain. V lost 3 bases and J lost 5, with 13 bases in between. The CDR3 extends over 14 amino acids. Germline values: CDR1 SNHLY, CDR2 FYNNEI. This CDR3 is CASSDQRAGTEAFF. The CDR3 DNA reads TGTGCCAGCAGTGATCAAAGGGCGGGAACTGAAGCTTTCTTT.

The genes are TRBV9 and TRBJ1-1, with D uncertain. In germline, CDR1 is SGDLS, CDR2 YYNGEE. The CDR3 has 16 amino acids. V was clipped by 0 bases and J by 4 bases, with 16 bases between them. CDR3 sequence reads: CASSVGGPRSGTEAFF. The CDR3 DNA reads as TGTGCCAGCAGCGTAGGAGGGCCAAGGAGCGGCACTGAAGCTTTCTTT. The variable domain in full, with the rest retrieved from reference TRBV9 and TRBJ1-1, is DSGVTQTPKHLITATGQRVTLRCSPRSGDLSVYWYQQSLDQGLQFLIQYYNGEERAKGNILERFSAQQFPDLHSELNLSSLELGDSALYFCASSVGGPRSGTEAFFGQGTRLTVV.

The chain uses TRBV5-3 and TRBJ2-1, with 10 bases lining up with TRBD2. TRBV5-3 falls under the ORF class, with uncertain function. CDR3 length equals 20 residues. V lost 3 bases, J lost 0 bases, and 15 bases stayed unmatched. CDR3 residues: CARSCPFCSGGNSSYNEQFF. The DNA of the CDR3 is TGTGCCAGAAGCTGCCCCTTTTGTAGCGGGGGGAATAGCTCCTACAATGAGCAGTTCTTC.

The V gene is TRBV6-6, the J gene TRBJ1-1, with D possibly TRBD1 on 6 matching bases. This CDR3 is built from 15 residues. Trimming removed 5 bases at V and 5 bases at J, with 18 bases between. CDR1 and CDR2 (germline): MNHNY, SVGAGI (reference sequence). CDR3 coding DNA: TGTGCCAGCAGTCCCCCTACAGGGCCTGGGACTGAAGCTTTCTTT. Translating it yields CASSPPTGPGTEAFF.

The J gene is TRBJ2-4, the V gene TRBV7-2, with D maybe TRBD2 (6 bases). The CDR3 runs to 16 residues. Germline-derived CDR1 and CDR2 are SGHTA and FQGNSA. The V gene lost 1 base and the J gene lost 0 bases, with 10 bases spanning the gap. CDR3 residues: CASSLEVGGAKNIQYF. For the CDR3, the DNA is TGTGCCAGCAGCTTAGAGGTGGGGGGAGCCAAAAACATTCAGTACTTC.

V is TRBV7-3 and J is TRBJ1-4; 10 bases line up with TRBD1. V lost 9 bases and J lost 8; bases outside the gene matches: 6. Germline V gene data show CDR1 as SGHTA and CDR2 as FQGTGA. The CDR3 runs to 13 residues. CDR3 DNA: TGTGCCAGTTCCCGGGACAGGGGAGAAAAACTGTTTTTT. Residues: CASSRDRGEKLFF.

The rearrangement links TRBV6-2 or TRBV6-3 to TRBJ2-7; 10 nucleotides match TRBD2. Per germline, CDR1 MNHEY and CDR2 SVGEGT. V shed 4 bases, J shed 2 bases, and the junction held 5 bases outside the gene matches. The CDR3 is made up of 15 amino acids. The CDR3 sequence: CASSSPGTSAYEQYF. CDR3 coding DNA: TGTGCCAGCAGTTCCCCCGGGACTAGCGCCTACGAGCAGTACTTC.

The chain uses TRBV7-2 and TRBJ2-1; weak D call: TRBD2 (5 bases). The CDR3 contains 15 residues. CDR1 is SGHTA, CDR2 FQGNSA, per germline. V was pared by 6 bases and J by 0 bases, with 12 bases between. CDR3 sequence reads: CASRIMGSSYNEQFF. The CDR3 DNA is TGTGCCAGCAGGATAATGGGGAGCTCCTACAATGAGCAGTTCTTC.